The rows below give T cell receptor beta chains drawn from one sample of a study of beta chain features in type 1 diabetes. Assay: immunoSEQ multiplex PCR; the TCRdb copy retains only in-frame clones and omits some. The sample yields roughly 300,000 clones, approximately 9.9% seen once. Sequencing input: central memory CD4+ T cells from blood. The receptors come from a man aged 30 to 39 with type 1 diabetes. The conserved cysteine and the conserved F or W are not part of the CDR3 here. Each record gives: D gene, J gene, clone size, V gene, CDR3 protein. The D gene is left open where the match is weak. Size is stated for part of the rows, as once, few or many counts, or as a class when the clone is expanded.

>TRBD2|TRBJ2-1|few|TRBV25-1
ASSPPSGGLYSEQF
>TRBD2|TRBJ2-1|few|TRBV29-1
SVHRDSWTSGGAGNEQF
>.|TRBJ2-7|many|TRBV4-3
ASSQDRVRGEQY
>.|TRBJ2-3|few|TRBV4-1
ASSQAAGTASDTQY
>.|TRBJ1-3|few|TRBV5-6
ASSRRGTIY
>.|TRBJ2-4|.|TRBV6-1
ASSERQLAKNIQY
>.|TRBJ2-1|many|TRBV19
ASQDRHNEQF
>.|TRBJ1-2|.|TRBV10-3
ASSAVGNYGYT
>.|TRBJ2-7|few|TRBV20-1
SAGGDEQY
>.|TRBJ2-2|.|TRBV30
AWSRVGELF
>.|TRBJ1-5|few|TRBV30
AWSVPGGGQPQH
>.|TRBJ2-7|few|TRBV28
ASSRKTNREGYEQY
>TRBD2|TRBJ2-3|few|TRBV11-2
ASRSLAGGTDTQY
>.|TRBJ2-5|.|TRBV9
ASSVATQEGETQY
>.|TRBJ1-1|few|TRBV5-4
ASSFAQKSAEAF
>.|TRBJ1-2|.|TRBV6-5
ASRPDRNYGYT
>.|TRBJ1-2|.|TRBV21-1
ASPRTPTTYGYT
>.|TRBJ1-2|few|TRBV30
AWSERGGYT
>TRBD2|TRBJ2-1|.|TRBV28
ASSYPGGGAHDEQF
>TRBD1|TRBJ1-2|few|TRBV5-4
ASSSTPSGQGGDGYT
>TRBD1|TRBJ1-6|.|TRBV4-3
ASSQDPGGKSNSPLH
>.|TRBJ2-1|.|TRBV28
ASSLSVTEQF
>TRBD1|TRBJ2-7|.|TRBV6-5
ASSSRQGKNYEQY
>TRBD1|TRBJ2-5|.|TRBV5-1
ASSLQGTQETQY
>.|TRBJ1-5|.|TRBV10-3
AISEGRGSGQPQH
>.|TRBJ1-1|few|TRBV10-3
AISEPRSPGGAF
>.|TRBJ2-3|.|TRBV6-1
ASRLTVDGTQY
>.|TRBJ1-1|many|TRBV9
ASSVVVGTEAF
>TRBD1|TRBJ1-2|many|TRBV13
ASSSSGTAYGYT
>.|TRBJ2-7|many|TRBV7-2
ASSTDSYEQY
>.|TRBJ2-7|many|TRBV18
ASSPPAQTYEQY
>.|TRBJ1-1|.|TRBV7-2
ASSFRDSGSTEAF
>.|TRBJ1-3|.|TRBV30
AWSETTGNTIY
>.|TRBJ1-2|few|TRBV7-9
ASSRGEANYGYT
>.|TRBJ2-3|few|TRBV4-1
ASSQGTTGVSDTQY
>.|TRBJ2-1|few|TRBV28
ASSYTGLNEQF
>TRBD1|TRBJ1-2|few|TRBV25-1
ASSEAGGGYGYT
>.|TRBJ1-6|.|TRBV28
ASRYPDTNSPLH
>TRBD2|TRBJ2-1|few|TRBV7-2
ASSSRPLAGGLNEQF
>TRBD2|TRBJ2-5|.|TRBV5-1
ASSLGLAGTQGETQY
>.|TRBJ2-3|few|TRBV27
ASSTTDWPTTDTQY
>.|TRBJ2-1|few|TRBV5-1
ASSNQGKAEQF
>.|TRBJ1-2|few|TRBV6-1
ASSVRTERYGYT
>.|TRBJ2-4|.|TRBV7-9
ASSLGTVKNIQY
>TRBD1|TRBJ2-5|few|TRBV5-1
ASSATGQSTQETQY
>.|TRBJ2-5|few|TRBV30
AWSVVQETQY
>TRBD2|TRBJ2-3|.|TRBV7-9
ASSLLAGDSTDTQY